These 18 T cell receptor beta chains were sequenced from one sample in a study of cytomegalovirus exposure and HLA in healthy donors. Produced via immunoSEQ multiplex PCR; TCRdb's table is partial and in-frame only. The sample holds about 140,000 clones, just under 85% seen once. Input material: PBMCs. All receptors come from a woman in her twenties or thirties in good health and CMV-seronegative.

The gene calls are TRBV28 and TRBJ1-2; no definite D call. The ends were cut back, 4 bases at V and 6 bases at J, with 12 bases in the middle. Looked up from germline, CDR1 is MDHEN and CDR2 is SYDVKM. The CDR3 has 13 residues. As DNA, the CDR3 is TGTGCCAGCAGTTACGCACATCCCGATGGCTACACCTTC. Translation: CASSYAHPDGYTF.

The V call is TRBV28, the J call TRBJ2-1; the match to TRBD1 covers 8 bases. Germline V lookup: CDR1 MDHEN, CDR2 SYDVKM. CDR3 length: 14 residues. The V and J ends lost 4 bases and 5 bases, in that order; junction bases with no gene match: 4. The CDR3 spells CASSWSDRDNEQFF. In DNA form, the CDR3 reads TGTGCCAGCAGTTGGTCGGACAGGGACAATGAGCAGTTCTTC. Full variable domain (remainder filled in from reference TRBV28 and TRBJ2-1): DVKVTQSSRYLVKRTGEKVFLECVQDMDHENMFWYRQDPGLGLRLIYFSYDVKMKEKGDIPEGYSVSREKKERFSLILESASTNQTSMYLCASSWSDRDNEQFFGPGTRLTVL.

V gene TRBV5-1 combines with J gene TRBJ1-1; D is unresolved. Trimming removed 0 bases from V and 4 bases from J, with 16 bases in between. The CDR3 consists of 16 residues. Germline V CDR1 and CDR2: SGHRS, YFSETQ. For the CDR3, the DNA is TGCGCCAGCAGCTTGGGGGCCCAGGCTGCGGGCACTGAAGCTTTCTTT. Encoded protein: CASSLGAQAAGTEAFF.

The V gene is TRBV18, the J gene TRBJ2-7, with 9 bases identical to TRBD1. This CDR3 has 17 residues. V dropped 0 bases and J dropped 0; count of bases not matched to a gene: 6. CDR1 is KGHSH, CDR2 LQKENI, per germline. The CDR3 coding sequence is TGTGCCAGCTCACCACCGATCGGGACAGGGAGCTCCTACGAGCAGTACTTC. This gives the protein CASSPPIGTGSSYEQYF. Based on the CDR3 plus reference TRBV18 and TRBJ2-7, the full variable domain is NAGVMQNPRHLVRRRGQEARLRCSPMKGHSHVYWYRQLPEEGLKFMVYLQKENIIDESGMPKERFSAEFPKEGPSILRIQQVVRGDSAAYFCASSPPIGTGSSYEQYFGPGTRLTVT.

The J gene is TRBJ1-1, the V gene TRBV29-1; D possibly corresponds to TRBD1 (6 bases). The germline V and J ends were trimmed by 7 bases and 2 bases, with 14 bases remaining between them. This CDR3 spans 13 amino acids. Germline-derived CDR1 and CDR2 are SQVTM and ANQGSEA. CDR3 protein: CSGLGHTNTEAFF. The DNA for the CDR3 is TGCAGCGGGCTGGGACATACTAACACTGAAGCTTTCTTT.

The gene calls are TRBV11-2 and TRBJ2-3; D perhaps matches TRBD2 (6 bases). Looked up from germline, CDR1 is SGHAT and CDR2 is FQNNGV. V dropped 5 bases and J dropped 2 bases, with 8 bases sitting between them. The CDR3 covers 13 residues. DNA of the CDR3: TGTGCCAGCAGCCGGACTAACACAGATACGCAGTATTTT. The encoded protein is CASSRTNTDTQYF. Full variable domain (rest looked up from reference TRBV11-2 and TRBJ2-3): EAGVAQSPRYKIIEKRQSVAFWCNPISGHATLYWYQQILGQGPKLLIQFQNNGVVDDSQLPKDRFSAERLKGVDSTLKIQPAKLEDSAVYLCASSRTNTDTQYFGPGTRLTVL.

This chain links TRBV30 with TRBJ2-2, with D possibly being TRBD2 (6 bases). This CDR3 is built from 14 residues. V lost 4 bases and J lost 5, with 14 bases in between. The germline CDR1 and CDR2 sequences are GTSNPN and SVGIG (reference sequence). CDR3 nucleotide sequence: TGTGCCTGGAATAGACTAGTCGCAACCGGGGAGCTGTTTTTT. It yields the protein CAWNRLVATGELFF. The whole variable domain, remainder taken from reference TRBV30 and TRBJ2-2, is SQTIHQWPATLVQPVGSPLSLECTVEGTSNPNLYWYRQAAGRGLQLLFYSVGIGQISSEVPQNLSASRPQDRQFILSSKKLLLSDSGFYLCAWNRLVATGELFFGEGSRLTVL.

The chain recombines TRBV6-8 with TRBJ1-5, with D possibly being TRBD1 (6 bases). This CDR3 is built from 15 residues. Germline loops: CDR1 MNHGY, CDR2 SAAAGT. V was cut by 0 bases and J by 6 bases, with 12 bases left in between. The CDR3: CASSYSNRVGQPQHF. DNA for the CDR3: TGTGCCAGCAGTTACTCGAACAGGGTGGGTCAGCCCCAGCATTTT.

J is TRBJ2-2 and V is TRBV18; the D gene is possibly TRBD2 (5 bases). Germline V gene data show CDR1 as KGHSH and CDR2 as LQKENI. The CDR3 spans 13 residues. V dropped 2 bases and J dropped 6 bases, with 7 bases sitting between them. CDR3: CASSPSGSGELFF. The DNA for the CDR3 is TGTGCCAGCTCACCATCGGGGTCCGGGGAGCTGTTTTTT.

V usage is TRBV28 and J usage is TRBJ1-1, with D maybe TRBD1 (6 bases). Per germline, CDR1 MDHEN and CDR2 SYDVKM. V was shortened by 5 bases and J by 5 bases, with 15 bases between the two germline ends. The CDR3 runs to 14 residues. The CDR3 region is CASSPGGRGTEAFF. The CDR3 nucleotides read TGTGCCAGCAGTCCCGGGGGGAGGGGGACTGAAGCTTTCTTT.

The rearrangement uses TRBV7-9 and TRBJ1-3; unclear D gene. The germline gives CDR1 SEHNR, CDR2 FQNEAQ (reference sequence). The V end was cut by 9 bases, the J end by 0 bases, with 12 bases between. The CDR3 contains 14 residues. The CDR3 region is CASSGPRSGNTIYF. The CDR3 DNA is TGTGCCAGTAGTGGGCCGCGCTCTGGAAACACCATATATTTT.

The rearrangement links TRBV4-1 to TRBJ1-3, with D unclear. The CDR3 is 14 residues long. Germline values: CDR1 MGHRA, CDR2 YSYEKL. Trimming took 6 bases from V and 1 from J, leaving 10 bases between them. The CDR3 loop reads CASSGRVSGNTIYF. The CDR3 DNA is TGCGCCAGCAGTGGGAGGGTTTCTGGAAACACCATATATTTT.

The J gene is TRBJ1-2, the V gene TRBV11-3, with 8 bases that match TRBD1. The CDR3 has 14 residues. Germline-derived CDR1 and CDR2 are SGHNT and YENEEA. V was pared by 5 bases and J by 6 bases, with 8 bases of the junction left unmatched. The CDR3 DNA is TGTGCCAGCAGCCCGGGACAGGCCCTTGATGGCTACACCTTC. Protein product: CASSPGQALDGYTF.

The chain uses TRBV6-1 and TRBJ2-7, with a weak D call TRBD2 (5 bases). This CDR3 is built from 15 residues. CDR1 and CDR2 from the germline V gene are MNHNS and SASEGT. The V end was cut by 4 bases, the J end by 0 bases, with 13 bases between. Written as DNA, the CDR3 is TGTGCCAGCAGTGCGGTAGGAGGTAGCTCCTACGAGCAGTACTTC. Translation: CASSAVGGSSYEQYF.

The chain has TRBV9 and TRBJ1-3; D might be TRBD1 (5 bases). This CDR3 contains 14 residues. Trimming left V 2 bases short and J 0 bases short, with 6 bases between. Germline V CDR1 and CDR2: SGDLS, YYNGEE. The DNA of the CDR3 is TGTGCCAGCAGCGTCCAGGGCTCTGGAAACACCATATATTTT. The encoded protein is CASSVQGSGNTIYF.

As to this clone: Other DNA sequences in the sample encode the same CDR3. The chain is built from TRBV7-3 and TRBJ2-2; 16 nucleotides agree with TRBD2. V dropped 3 bases and J dropped 4; count of bases not matched to a gene: 2. CDR3 length: 17 amino acids. Germline values: CDR1 SGHTA, CDR2 FQGTGA. CDR3 bases: TGTGCCAGCAGCTTGGGACTAGCGGGGGGGCCCACCGGGGAGCTGTTTTTT. This codes for CASSLGLAGGPTGELFF. The variable domain in full, completed from reference TRBV7-3 and TRBJ2-2, reads GAGVSQTPSNKVTEKGKYVELRCDPISGHTALYWYRQSLGQGPEFLIYFQGTGAADDSGLPNDRFFAVRPEGSVSTLKIQRTERGDSAVYLCASSLGLAGGPTGELFFGEGSRLTVL.

J is TRBJ2-7 and V is TRBV4-1, with 7 positions matching TRBD2. There are 16 residues in the CDR3. Germline V CDR1 and CDR2: MGHRA, YSYEKL. J was trimmed by 4 bases and V by 3 bases; bases with no gene match: 12. The CDR3 protein is CASSHGSGTNKYEQYF. The CDR3 DNA is TGCGCCAGCAGCCACGGCTCAGGGACTAATAAATACGAGCAGTACTTC.

In this sample, this clone turned up once. The chain combines TRBV5-8 with TRBJ2-2; 7 positions agree with TRBD1. CDR3 length equals 16 residues. Germline V gives CDR1 SGHTS, CDR2 YDEGEE. V lost 3 bases to trimming and J lost 4 bases; unmatched junction nucleotides: 9. The CDR3 DNA reads TGTGCCAGCAGCTCTTACTCACAGGGGATCACCGGGGAGCTGTTTTTT. This sequence encodes CASSSYSQGITGELFF.